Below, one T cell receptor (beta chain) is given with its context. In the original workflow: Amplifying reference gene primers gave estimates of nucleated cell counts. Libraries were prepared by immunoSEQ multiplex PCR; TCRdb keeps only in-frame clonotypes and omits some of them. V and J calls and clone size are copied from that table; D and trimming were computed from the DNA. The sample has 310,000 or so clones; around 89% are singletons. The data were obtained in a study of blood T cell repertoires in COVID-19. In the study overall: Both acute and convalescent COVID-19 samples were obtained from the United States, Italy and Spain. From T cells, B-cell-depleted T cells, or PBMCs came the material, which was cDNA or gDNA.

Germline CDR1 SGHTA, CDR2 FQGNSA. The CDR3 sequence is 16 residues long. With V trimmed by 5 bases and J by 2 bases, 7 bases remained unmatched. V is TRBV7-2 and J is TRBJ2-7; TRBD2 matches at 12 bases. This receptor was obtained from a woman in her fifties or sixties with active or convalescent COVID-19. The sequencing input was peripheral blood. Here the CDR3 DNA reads TGTGCCAGCAGCACCACTAGCGGGGGGTCCCCCTACGAGCAGTACTTC. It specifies CASSTTSGGSPYEQYF.